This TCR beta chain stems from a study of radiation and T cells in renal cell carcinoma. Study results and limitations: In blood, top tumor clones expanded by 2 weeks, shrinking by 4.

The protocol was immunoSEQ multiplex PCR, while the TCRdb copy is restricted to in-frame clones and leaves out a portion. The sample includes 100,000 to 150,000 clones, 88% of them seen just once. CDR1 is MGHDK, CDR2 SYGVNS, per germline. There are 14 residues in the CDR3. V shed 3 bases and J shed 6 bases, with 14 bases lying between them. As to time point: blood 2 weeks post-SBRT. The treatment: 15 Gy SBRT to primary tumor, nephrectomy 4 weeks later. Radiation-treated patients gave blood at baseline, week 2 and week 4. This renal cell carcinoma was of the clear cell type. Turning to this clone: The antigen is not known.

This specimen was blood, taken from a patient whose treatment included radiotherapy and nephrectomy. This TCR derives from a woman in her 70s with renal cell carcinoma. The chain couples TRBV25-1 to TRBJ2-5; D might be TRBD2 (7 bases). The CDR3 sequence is CASSDGGRVQTQYF. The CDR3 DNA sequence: TGTGCCAGCAGTGACGGGGGGCGGGTGCAGACCCAGTACTTC.